The rows below give T cell receptor beta chains drawn from one sample of a study of T-cell reconstitution after alpha-beta-depleted transplantation in children. TCRdb re-derived calls from the PCR reads in MiXCR, one entry per CDR3 protein. The data hold about 980,000 distinct CDR3 sequences, with roughly 29% observed a single time. Sequenced here: PBMCs, mostly from graft donor cells, sampled 360 days after TCRalphabeta/CD19-depleted stem cell transplant. The receptors derive from a boy under two years old who had a stem cell transplant for SCID, so the T cells may come from the graft donor. Both conserved end residues are part of each CDR3. Each record gives: V gene, D gene, clone size, J gene, CDR3 protein, CDR3 DNA. D genes are given only for firm matches. Only some rows state a clone size, as once, few, many or a class for expanded clones.

TRBV12-3/TRBV12-4,NA,NA,TRBJ1-5,CASRPTGTLNQPQHF,TGTGCCAGCAGGCCGACCGGGACCCTTAATCAGCCCCAGCATTTT
TRBV5-1,NA,few,TRBJ2-7,CASSPGHKTGTYEQYF,TGCGCCAGCAGCCCCGGTCATAAGACAGGAACCTACGAGCAGTACTTC
TRBV28,NA,NA,TRBJ2-7,CASSLVGARFKQYF,TGTGCCAGCAGTCTTGTGGGGGCGCGTTTTAAGCAGTACTTC
TRBV12-3/TRBV12-4,TRBD1,NA,TRBJ1-4,CASSFGGQGWEKLFF,TGTGCCAGCAGTTTTGGGGGACAGGGCTGGGAAAAACTGTTTTTT
TRBV20-1,NA,NA,TRBJ2-5,CSARDVPPNVQETQYF,TGCAGTGCTAGAGATGTCCCCCCCAACGTCCAAGAGACCCAGTACTTC
TRBV20-1,TRBD1,NA,TRBJ1-2,CSARQGFGYTF,TGCAGTGCCCGACAGGGTTTTGGCTACACCTTC
TRBV5-1,NA,few,TRBJ2-1,CASSLRLASDEQFF,TGCGCCAGCAGCTTGCGTCTAGCGAGCGATGAGCAGTTCTTC
TRBV15,TRBD1,few,TRBJ2-3,CATSTLRGTGMDTQYF,TGTGCCACCAGCACTCTTAGAGGGACAGGAATGGATACGCAGTATTTT
TRBV29-1,NA,NA,TRBJ2-7,CSVEGLHGAEQYF,TGCAGCGTTGAAGGCCTCCATGGGGCCGAGCAGTACTTC
TRBV9,TRBD2,few,TRBJ2-1,CASSAHSSGGAYNEQFF,TGTGCCAGCAGCGCCCACTCTAGCGGGGGGGCCTACAATGAGCAGTTCTTC
TRBV7-2,TRBD1,few,TRBJ2-1,CASSKGQGYNEQFF,TGTGCCAGCAGCAAGGGACAGGGGTACAATGAGCAGTTCTTC
TRBV24-1,NA,NA,TRBJ2-3,CATSDSGAPGDTQYF,TGTGCCACCAGTGATTCCGGCGCCCCGGGAGATACGCAGTATTTT
TRBV7-9,NA,few,TRBJ2-3,CASSLEAQGYF,TGTGCCAGCAGCTTAGAGGCTCAGGGGTATTTT
TRBV4-1,NA,NA,TRBJ2-1,CASSQEAQGSGNEQFF,TGCGCCAGCAGCCAAGAGGCCCAGGGGTCGGGCAATGAGCAGTTCTTC
TRBV4-1,TRBD1,few,TRBJ2-3,CASSHRGTGGADTQYF,TGCGCCAGCAGCCATAGGGGGACAGGGGGCGCAGATACGCAGTATTTT
TRBV12-3/TRBV12-4,NA,NA,TRBJ2-3,CASSFGRPATDTQYF,TGTGCCAGCAGTTTTGGGCGTCCGGCGACAGATACGCAGTATTTT
TRBV4-3,NA,few,TRBJ2-7,CASSQDLGAYYEQYF,TGCGCCAGCAGCCAAGATCTGGGGGCTTACTACGAGCAGTACTTC
TRBV7-9,NA,many,TRBJ2-7,CASSHIQGVKQYF,TGTGCCAGCAGCCATATACAGGGAGTCAAGCAGTACTTC
TRBV12-3/TRBV12-4,NA,NA,TRBJ1-1,CASTSGPFHTEAFF,TGTGCCAGCACCTCCGGGCCCTTCCATACTGAAGCTTTCTTT
TRBV2,NA,NA,TRBJ2-5,CASTENRETQYF,TGTGCCAGCACAGAGAATCGGGAGACCCAGTACTTC
TRBV4-2,NA,once,TRBJ1-1,CASSHLRDGNTEAFF,TGTGCCAGCAGCCACCTCCGGGACGGGAACACTGAAGCTTTCTTT
TRBV4-1,NA,NA,TRBJ1-5,CASSQDIWPNQPQHF,TGCGCCAGCAGCCAAGATATTTGGCCGAATCAGCCCCAGCATTTT
TRBV15,TRBD1,few,TRBJ2-5,CATSRDRWDRVNAETQYF,TGTGCCACCAGCAGAGATCGTTGGGACAGGGTTAATGCGGAGACCCAGTACTTC
TRBV28,NA,few,TRBJ2-2,CASSNGGGDTGELFF,TGTGCCAGCAGCAACGGAGGGGGTGACACCGGGGAGCTGTTTTTT
TRBV5-1,TRBD1,few,TRBJ1-6,CASSWGDRMNNSPLHF,TGCGCCAGCAGCTGGGGGGACAGGATGAATAATTCACCCCTCCACTTT
TRBV30,NA,NA,TRBJ2-1,CAWSQLDWGGYNEQFF,TGTGCCTGGAGTCAACTCGATTGGGGCGGGTACAATGAGCAGTTCTTC
TRBV5-1,NA,many,TRBJ2-1,CASSLTSNEQFF,TGTGCCAGCAGCTTAACCAGCAATGAGCAGTTCTTC
TRBV12-3/TRBV12-4,TRBD1,few,TRBJ1-5,CASSSRQGSNQPQHF,TGTGCCAGCAGTTCCCGACAGGGGTCCAATCAGCCCCAGCATTTT
TRBV6-2/TRBV6-3,TRBD1,few,TRBJ2-7,CASSYLRPGGADGETYEQYF,TGTGCCAGCAGTTACCTAAGACCAGGGGGCGCAGACGGGGAAACCTACGAGCAGTACTTC
TRBV7-3,NA,many,TRBJ2-2,CASSLRDATGELFF,TGTGCCAGCAGCTTAAGGGACGCCACCGGGGAGCTGTTTTTT
TRBV12-3/TRBV12-4,TRBD1,few,TRBJ2-7,CASSPRQGHPYEQYF,TGTGCCAGCAGTCCAAGACAGGGGCACCCCTACGAGCAGTACTTC
TRBV24-1,NA,NA,TRBJ2-1,CATSDSGQVHNEQFF,TGTGCCACCAGTGATTCTGGCCAGGTACACAATGAGCAGTTCTTC
TRBV7-6,NA,few,TRBJ2-2,CASSFLQGEGLGGELFF,TGTGCCAGCAGCTTCCTCCAGGGCGAGGGGTTGGGCGGGGAGCTGTTTTTT
TRBV27,NA,NA,TRBJ2-1,CASSLWGGEQFF,TGTGCCAGCAGTTTGTGGGGAGGTGAGCAGTTCTTC
TRBV9,TRBD2,NA,TRBJ2-5,CASSVSAGGEETQYF,TGTGCCAGCAGCGTCTCGGCGGGGGGCGAAGAGACCCAGTACTTC
TRBV28,TRBD1,NA,TRBJ2-4,CASRQPSDRSLGKNIQYF,TGTGCCAGCAGGCAACCTTCGGACAGGTCCCTGGGGAAAAACATTCAGTACTTC
TRBV6-1,TRBD1,NA,TRBJ2-7,CASRRQGYPDEQYF,TGTGCCAGCAGGCGACAGGGTTATCCCGACGAGCAGTACTTC
TRBV9,NA,NA,TRBJ2-5,CASSARSPDSQETQYF,TGTGCCAGCAGCGCCCGTAGTCCAGACTCCCAAGAGACCCAGTACTTC
TRBV4-1,NA,few,TRBJ2-3,CASSQESPSADTQYF,TGCGCCAGCAGCCAAGAGTCGCCTAGCGCAGATACGCAGTATTTT
TRBV7-3,TRBD1,NA,TRBJ2-5,CASSHTGVQETQYF,TGTGCCAGCAGCCACACAGGGGTCCAAGAGACCCAGTACTTC
TRBV5-6,NA,NA,TRBJ1-5,CASSLGPLGNQPQHF,TGTGCCAGCAGCTTGGGCCCCCTGGGCAATCAGCCCCAGCATTTT
TRBV4-2,NA,NA,TRBJ1-3,CASSQDALSGNTIYF,TGTGCCAGCAGCCAAGACGCTCTATCTGGAAACACCATATATTTT
TRBV4-3,NA,NA,TRBJ2-2,CASSQDTRSPTGELFF,TGCGCCAGCAGCCAAGATACCCGATCTCCGACCGGGGAGCTGTTTTTT
TRBV3-1,TRBD1,many,TRBJ2-1,CASSQAGQGQFF,TGTGCCAGCAGCCAAGCGGGACAGGGACAGTTCTTC
TRBV4-1,TRBD2,NA,TRBJ2-1,CASSPGLAGGQSSYNEQFF,TGCGCCAGCAGCCCCGGACTAGCGGGGGGCCAAAGCTCCTACAATGAGCAGTTCTTC
TRBV20-1,NA,NA,TRBJ2-1,CSASGDNNEQFF,TGCAGTGCTAGTGGGGATAACAATGAGCAGTTCTTC
TRBV7-9,TRBD2,NA,TRBJ2-1,CARGLAGVPNEQFF,TGTGCCAGGGGACTAGCGGGGGTCCCCAATGAGCAGTTCTTC
TRBV20-1,TRBD2,NA,TRBJ2-1,CSAYRTSGDNEQFF,TGCAGTGCCTACCGGACTAGCGGGGACAATGAGCAGTTCTTC
TRBV29-1,NA,few,TRBJ1-1,CSGGGPTGTEAFF,TGCAGCGGAGGGGGGCCCACAGGTACTGAAGCTTTCTTT
TRBV27,NA,NA,TRBJ2-2,CASKYLMTGELFF,TGTGCCAGCAAATACCTTATGACCGGGGAGCTGTTTTTT
TRBV20-1,TRBD2,NA,TRBJ2-3,CSASAGGAVTDTQYF,TGCAGTGCTAGTGCCGGGGGGGCCGTGACAGATACGCAGTATTTT